The clone carrying this T cell receptor (beta chain) was counted a few times. Antigen unknown. Every bit of the isolated RNA underwent reverse transcription, so sequencing read expressed TCRB transcripts. Assay used: immunoSEQ multiplex PCR; TCRdb lists only in-frame clones, some missing. This sample has 300,000 to 450,000 clones; 10% to 15% occur once, and the top ten carry about 0.018%. This CDR3 region has 16 residues. Looked up from germline, CDR1 is LGHNA and CDR2 is YNFKEQ. J lost 3 bases, V lost 5 bases, and 12 bases had no gene match. The sample originates from a study of beta chain features in type 1 diabetes. Findings of the study overall: Shortening that was moderate but significant affected the TCRB CDR3s of Type 1 diabetes patients in all four CD4+ subsets. In comparison with healthy donors, patients had naive, central memory and Treg TCRB repertoires that appeared more similar.

Without exception, sorted populations had purity beyond 95%. The V and J genes are TRBV4-2 and TRBJ1-1, with 7 bases lining up with TRBD1. The sample comprised naive CD4+ T cells from blood. This receptor was identified in a man aged 18 to 35 in good health. The CDR3, as DNA: TGTGCCAGCAGCTTGGATAGCAGGGGGTATGACACTGAAGCTTTCTTT. Translating gives CASSLDSRGYDTEAFF.